This T cell receptor beta chain was found in a study of T cell responses to AZD1222 COVID-19 vaccine. General study findings and limits: Targeting of unmutated variant regions was reportedly seen in nearly half of spike-specific TCRs.

Profiling relied on immunoSEQ multiplex PCR, and the TCRdb table lists in-frame clones only, not all of them. The table shows 100,000 to 150,000 clones, with approximately 86% occurring only once. The CDR3 totals 12 residues. Germline CDR1 SNHLY, CDR2 FYNNEI. The germline V and J ends were trimmed by 1 base and 7 bases, with 7 bases remaining between them. This clone was observed once. Its cognate antigen is unknown. Other nucleotide sequences in the sample specify the same CDR3. Source: peripheral blood, taken on day 0 of AZD1222 vaccination. This TCR was recovered from an adult in good health. The chain has TRBV2 and TRBJ1-1; D is unresolved. The CDR3 here is CASSEGADEAFF. The CDR3 region has the DNA TGTGCCAGCAGTGAAGGAGCTGATGAAGCTTTCTTT.